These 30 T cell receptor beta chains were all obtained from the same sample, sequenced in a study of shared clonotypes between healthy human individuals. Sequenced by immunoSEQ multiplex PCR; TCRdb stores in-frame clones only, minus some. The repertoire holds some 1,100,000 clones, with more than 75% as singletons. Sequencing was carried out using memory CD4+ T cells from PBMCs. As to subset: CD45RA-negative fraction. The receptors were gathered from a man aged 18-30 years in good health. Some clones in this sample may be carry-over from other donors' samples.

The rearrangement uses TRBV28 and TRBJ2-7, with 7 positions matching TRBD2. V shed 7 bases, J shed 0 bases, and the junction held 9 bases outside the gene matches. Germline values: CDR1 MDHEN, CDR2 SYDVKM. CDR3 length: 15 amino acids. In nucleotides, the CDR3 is TGTGCCAGCATCCCAGGACTAGGCCCCTCCTACGAGCAGTACTTC. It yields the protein CASIPGLGPSYEQYF.

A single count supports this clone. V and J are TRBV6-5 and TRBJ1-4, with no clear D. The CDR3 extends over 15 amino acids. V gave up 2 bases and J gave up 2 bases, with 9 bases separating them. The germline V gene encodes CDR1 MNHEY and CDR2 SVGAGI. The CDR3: CASSYLGRTNEKLFF. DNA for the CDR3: TGTGCCAGCAGTTACCTGGGCAGGACTAATGAAAAACTGTTTTTT.

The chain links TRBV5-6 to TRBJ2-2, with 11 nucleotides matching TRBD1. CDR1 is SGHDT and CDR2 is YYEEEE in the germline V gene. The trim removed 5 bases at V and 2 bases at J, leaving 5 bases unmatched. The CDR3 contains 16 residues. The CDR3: CASSPGTGGNTGELFF. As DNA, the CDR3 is TGTGCCAGCAGTCCCGGGACAGGGGGAAACACCGGGGAGCTGTTTTTT.

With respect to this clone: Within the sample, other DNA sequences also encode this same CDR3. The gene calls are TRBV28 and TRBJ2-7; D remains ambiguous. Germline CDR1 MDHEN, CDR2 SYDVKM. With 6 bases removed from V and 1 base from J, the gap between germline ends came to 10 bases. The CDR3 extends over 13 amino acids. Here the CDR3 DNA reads TGTGCCAGCAGGAGGACCGCTTCCTACGAGCAGTACTTC. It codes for CASRRTASYEQYF.

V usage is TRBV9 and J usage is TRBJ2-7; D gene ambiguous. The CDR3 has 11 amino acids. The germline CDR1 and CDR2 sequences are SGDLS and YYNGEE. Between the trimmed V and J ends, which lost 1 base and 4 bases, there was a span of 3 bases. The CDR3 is CASSVWYEQYF. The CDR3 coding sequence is TGTGCCAGCAGCGTATGGTACGAGCAGTACTTC.

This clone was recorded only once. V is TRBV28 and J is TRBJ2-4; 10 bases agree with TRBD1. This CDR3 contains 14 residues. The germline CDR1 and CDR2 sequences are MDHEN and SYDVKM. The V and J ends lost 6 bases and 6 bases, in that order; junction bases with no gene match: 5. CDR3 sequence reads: CASSGQGVGNIQYF. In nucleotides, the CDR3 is TGTGCCAGCAGCGGACAGGGGGTTGGAAACATTCAGTACTTC.

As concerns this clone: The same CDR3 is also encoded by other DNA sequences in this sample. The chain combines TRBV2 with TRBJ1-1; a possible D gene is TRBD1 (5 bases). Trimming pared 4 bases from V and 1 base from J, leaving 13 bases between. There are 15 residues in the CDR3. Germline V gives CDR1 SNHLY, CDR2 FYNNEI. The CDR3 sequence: CASSVFQGPNTEAFF. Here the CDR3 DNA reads TGTGCCAGCAGTGTATTCCAGGGACCGAACACTGAAGCTTTCTTT.

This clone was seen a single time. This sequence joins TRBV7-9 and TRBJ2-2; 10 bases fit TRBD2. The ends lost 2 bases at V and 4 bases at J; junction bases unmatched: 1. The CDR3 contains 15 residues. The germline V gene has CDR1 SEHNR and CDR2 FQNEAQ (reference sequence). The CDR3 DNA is TGTGCCAGCAGCTTATTAGCGGGAGGCACCGGGGAGCTGTTTTTT. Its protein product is CASSLLAGGTGELFF.

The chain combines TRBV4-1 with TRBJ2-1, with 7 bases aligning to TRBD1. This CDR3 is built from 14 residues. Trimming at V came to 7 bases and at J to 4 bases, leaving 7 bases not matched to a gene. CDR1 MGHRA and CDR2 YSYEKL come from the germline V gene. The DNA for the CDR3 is TGCGCCAGCAACCGGGACAGCATTTACAATGAGCAGTTCTTC. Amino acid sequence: CASNRDSIYNEQFF.

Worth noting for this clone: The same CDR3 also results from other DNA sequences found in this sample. CDR3 nucleotides: TGTGCCAGCAGCTTGGGGGGGGACCAGCCCCAGCATTTT. This codes for CASSLGGDQPQHF. The chain combines TRBV5-6 with TRBJ1-5; possible D gene TRBD1, 5 bases. The V end was cut by 0 bases, the J end by 7 bases, with 8 bases between. Germline V gives CDR1 SGHDT, CDR2 YYEEEE. The CDR3 loop spans 13 amino acids.

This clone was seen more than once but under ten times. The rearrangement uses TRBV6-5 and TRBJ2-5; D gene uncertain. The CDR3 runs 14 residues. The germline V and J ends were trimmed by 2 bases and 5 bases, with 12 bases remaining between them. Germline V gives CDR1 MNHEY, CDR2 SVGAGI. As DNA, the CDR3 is TGTGCCAGCAGTTACCAAGTCCGGTCGGAGACCCAGTACTTC. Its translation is CASSYQVRSETQYF.

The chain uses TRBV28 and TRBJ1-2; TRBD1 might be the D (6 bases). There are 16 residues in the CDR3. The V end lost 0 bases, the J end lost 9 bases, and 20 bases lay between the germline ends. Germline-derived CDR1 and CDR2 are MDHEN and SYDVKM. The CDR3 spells CASSLWHGGQGRSYTF. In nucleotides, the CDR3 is TGTGCCAGCAGTTTATGGCATGGTGGGCAGGGGAGGAGCTACACCTTC.

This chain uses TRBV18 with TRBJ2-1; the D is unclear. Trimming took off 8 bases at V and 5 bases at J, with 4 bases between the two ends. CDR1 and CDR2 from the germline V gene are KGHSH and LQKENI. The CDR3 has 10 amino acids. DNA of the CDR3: TGTGCCAGCGCAGACAATGAGCAGTTCTTC. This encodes CASADNEQFF.

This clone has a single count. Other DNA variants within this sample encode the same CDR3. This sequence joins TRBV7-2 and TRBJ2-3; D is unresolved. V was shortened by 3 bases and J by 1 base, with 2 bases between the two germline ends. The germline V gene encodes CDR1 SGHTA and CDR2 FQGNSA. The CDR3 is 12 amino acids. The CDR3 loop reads CASSLRTDTQYF. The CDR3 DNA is TGTGCCAGCAGCTTGCGCACAGATACGCAGTATTTT.

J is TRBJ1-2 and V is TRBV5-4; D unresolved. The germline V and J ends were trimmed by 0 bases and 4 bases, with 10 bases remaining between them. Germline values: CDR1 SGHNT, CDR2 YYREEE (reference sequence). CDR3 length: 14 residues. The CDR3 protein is CASSLGGPTYGYTF. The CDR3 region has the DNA TGTGCCAGCAGCTTGGGCGGACCTACCTATGGCTACACCTTC.

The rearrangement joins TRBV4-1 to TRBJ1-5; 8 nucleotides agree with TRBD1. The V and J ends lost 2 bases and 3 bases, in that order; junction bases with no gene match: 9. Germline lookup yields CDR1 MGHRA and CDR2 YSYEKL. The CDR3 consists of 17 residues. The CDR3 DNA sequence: TGCGCCAGCAGCCAATATTATCAGGGGGCGCCCAATCAGCCCCAGCATTTT. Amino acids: CASSQYYQGAPNQPQHF.

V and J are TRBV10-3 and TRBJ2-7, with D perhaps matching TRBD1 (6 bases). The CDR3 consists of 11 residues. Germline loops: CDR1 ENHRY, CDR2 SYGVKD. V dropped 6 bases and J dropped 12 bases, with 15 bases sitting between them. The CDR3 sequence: CAIRNRDNTYF. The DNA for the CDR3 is TGTGCCATCAGAAACCGGGACAACACGTACTTC.

The CDR3 sequence is CASSDEGQGAGNTIYF. The CDR3 DNA sequence: TGTGCCAGCAGTGATGAAGGACAGGGTGCTGGAAACACCATATATTTT. The chain carries TRBV6-4 and TRBJ1-3, with TRBD1 matching 8 bases. V gave up 3 bases and J gave up 2 bases; unmatched junction bases: 6. This CDR3 spans 16 amino acids. The germline V gene encodes CDR1 MRHNA and CDR2 SNTAGT.

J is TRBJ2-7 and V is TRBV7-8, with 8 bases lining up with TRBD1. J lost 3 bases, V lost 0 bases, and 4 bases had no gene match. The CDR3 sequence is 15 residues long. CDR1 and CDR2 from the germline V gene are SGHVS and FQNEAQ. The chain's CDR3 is CASSLAAGGIYEQYF. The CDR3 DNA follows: TGTGCCAGCAGCTTAGCGGCAGGGGGCATCTACGAGCAGTACTTC.

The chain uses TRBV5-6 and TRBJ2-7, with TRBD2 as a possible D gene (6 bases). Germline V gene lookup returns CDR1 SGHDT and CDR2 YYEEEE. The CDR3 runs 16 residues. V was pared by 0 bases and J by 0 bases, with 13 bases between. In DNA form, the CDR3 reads TGTGCCAGCAGCTTGGGACTGTCCGGGAGCTCCTACGAGCAGTACTTC. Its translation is CASSLGLSGSSYEQYF.

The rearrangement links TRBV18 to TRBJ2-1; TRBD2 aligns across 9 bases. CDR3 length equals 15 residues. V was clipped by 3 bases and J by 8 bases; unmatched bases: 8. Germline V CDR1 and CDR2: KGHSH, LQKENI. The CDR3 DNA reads TGTGCCAGCTCACCGATAGCGGGAGTTTTCGATGAGCAGTTCTTC. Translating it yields CASSPIAGVFDEQFF.

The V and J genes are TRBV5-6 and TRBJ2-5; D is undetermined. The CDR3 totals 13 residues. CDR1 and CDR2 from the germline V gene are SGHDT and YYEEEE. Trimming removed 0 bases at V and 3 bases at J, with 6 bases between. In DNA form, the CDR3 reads TGTGCCAGCAGCTTGGCTCTGAAAGAGACCCAGTACTTC. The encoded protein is CASSLALKETQYF.

CDR3 protein: CSGGQPPNYGYTF. CDR3 nucleotide sequence: TGCAGCGGGGGACAGCCCCCCAACTATGGCTACACCTTC. The chain has TRBV29-1 and TRBJ1-2; 7 positions agree with TRBD1. Per germline, CDR1 SQVTM and CDR2 ANQGSEA. The CDR3 runs 13 residues. The J segment lost 2 bases and the V segment lost 7 bases, leaving 7 bases of the junction unmatched.

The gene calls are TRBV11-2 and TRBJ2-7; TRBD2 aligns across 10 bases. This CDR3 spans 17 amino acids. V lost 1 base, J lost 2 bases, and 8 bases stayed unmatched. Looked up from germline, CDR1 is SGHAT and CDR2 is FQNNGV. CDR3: CASSLAKLAGLTYEQYF. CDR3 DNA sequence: TGTGCCAGCAGCTTAGCCAAACTAGCGGGACTAACCTACGAGCAGTACTTC.

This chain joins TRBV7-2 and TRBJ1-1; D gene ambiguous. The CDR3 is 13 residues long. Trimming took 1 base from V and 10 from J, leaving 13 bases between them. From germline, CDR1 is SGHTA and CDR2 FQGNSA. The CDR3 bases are TGTGCCAGCAGCTTAGTCCGGACCCGGGGAGCTTTCTTT. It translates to CASSLVRTRGAFF.

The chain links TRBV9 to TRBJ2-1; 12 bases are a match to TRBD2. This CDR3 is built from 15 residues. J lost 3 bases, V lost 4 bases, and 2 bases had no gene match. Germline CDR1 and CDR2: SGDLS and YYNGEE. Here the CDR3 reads CASSSGLAGYNEQFF. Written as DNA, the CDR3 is TGTGCCAGCAGCTCGGGACTAGCGGGCTACAATGAGCAGTTCTTC.

CDR3: CASSSGQRSNEKLFF. CDR3 nucleotide sequence: TGTGCCAGCAGCTCGGGACAGCGGTCTAATGAAAAACTGTTTTTT. This chain links TRBV7-9 with TRBJ1-4, with TRBD1 identical over 7 bases. V lost 4 bases, J lost 3 bases, and 5 bases stayed unmatched. The CDR3 is made up of 15 amino acids. From germline, CDR1 is SEHNR and CDR2 FQNEAQ (reference sequence).

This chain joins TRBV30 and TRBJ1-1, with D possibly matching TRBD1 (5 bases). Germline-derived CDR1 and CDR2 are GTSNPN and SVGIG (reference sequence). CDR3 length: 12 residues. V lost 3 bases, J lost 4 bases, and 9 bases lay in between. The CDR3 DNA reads TGTGCCTGGAGACAGGTATTCACTGAAGCTTTCTTT. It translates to CAWRQVFTEAFF. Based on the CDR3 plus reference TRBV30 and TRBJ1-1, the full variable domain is SQTIHQWPATLVQPVGSPLSLECTVEGTSNPNLYWYRQAAGRGLQLLFYSVGIGQISSEVPQNLSASRPQDRQFILSSKKLLLSDSGFYLCAWRQVFTEAFFGQGTRLTVV.

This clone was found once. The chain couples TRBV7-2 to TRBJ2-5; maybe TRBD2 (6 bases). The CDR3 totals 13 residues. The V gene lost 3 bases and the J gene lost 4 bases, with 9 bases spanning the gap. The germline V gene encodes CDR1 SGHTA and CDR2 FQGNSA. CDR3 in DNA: TGTGCCAGCAGCTTGGCGGGGCTAGAGACCCAGTACTTC. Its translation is CASSLAGLETQYF. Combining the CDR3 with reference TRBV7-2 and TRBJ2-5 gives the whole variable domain GAGVSQSPSNKVTEKGKDVELRCDPISGHTALYWYRQSLGQGLEFLIYFQGNSAPDKSGLPSDRFSAERTGGSVSTLTIQRTQQEDSAVYLCASSLAGLETQYFGPGTRLLVL.

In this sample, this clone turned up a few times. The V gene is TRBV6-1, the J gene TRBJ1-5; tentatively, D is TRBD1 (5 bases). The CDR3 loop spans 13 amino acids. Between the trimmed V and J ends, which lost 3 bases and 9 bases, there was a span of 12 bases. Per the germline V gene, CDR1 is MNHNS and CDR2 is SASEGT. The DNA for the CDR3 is TGTGCCAGCAGTGAGCAGGGAGCTCGGCCCCAGCATTTT. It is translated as CASSEQGARPQHF.